The clone carrying this T cell receptor beta chain is deemed medium-sized. Its antigen remains unidentified. Every patient was untreated before thyroid surgery. Original methodology: The authors used CDR3 differences across clinicopathological groups to build a distant-metastasis classifier for papillary thyroid cancer. With MiXCR, TCRdb called clones anew from the PCR reads. TCRdb assigned the V and J calls; the authors' analysis was not used. The sample includes fewer than 12,000 clones, 28% of them seen just once. This CDR3 has 16 amino acids. The V and J ends lost 5 bases and 4 bases, in that order; junction bases with no gene match: 7. The entry originates in a study of metastatic and nonmetastatic thyroid tumors. At the level of the study: Repertoires of blood and of tissue (tumor or nodule) from malignant and benign thyroid patients were compared. Notes on the study in general: Malignant thyroid tumors reportedly had TCR beta diversity that was significantly higher than in benign nodules, in blood and tumor.

The chain has TRBV12-3 or TRBV12-4 and TRBJ2-2; TRBD1 agrees at 10 bases. The source material was tumor tissue. The TCR comes from a male donor with papillary thyroid cancer or a benign thyroid nodule (not recorded which). Some clones in this sample may be carry-over from other donors' samples. The CDR3 DNA reads as TGTGCCAGCAGTCCTCCCGGGACAGGGGCCACCGGGGAGCTGTTTTTT. It yields the protein CASSPPGTGATGELFF.